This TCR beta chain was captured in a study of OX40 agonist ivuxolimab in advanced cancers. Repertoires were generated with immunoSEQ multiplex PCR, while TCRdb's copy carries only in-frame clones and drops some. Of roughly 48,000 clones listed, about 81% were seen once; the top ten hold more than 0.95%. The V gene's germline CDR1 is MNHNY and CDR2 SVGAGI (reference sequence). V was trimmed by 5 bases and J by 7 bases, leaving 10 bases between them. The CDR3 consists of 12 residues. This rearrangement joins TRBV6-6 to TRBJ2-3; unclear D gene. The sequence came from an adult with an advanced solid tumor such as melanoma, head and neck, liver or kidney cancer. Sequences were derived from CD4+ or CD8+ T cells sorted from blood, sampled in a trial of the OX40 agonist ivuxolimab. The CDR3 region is CASSTDRYTQYF. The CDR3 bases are TGTGCCAGCAGTACCGACCGATATACGCAGTATTTT.